Following are 9 T cell receptor beta chains from one sample sequenced in a study of chemoradiotherapy in HPV16-positive cancers. Assay: immunoSEQ multiplex PCR; the TCRdb copy retains only in-frame clones and omits some. Of 50,000 to 55,000 clones in the sample, roughly nine tenths were seen once. Sequenced material: blood, taken from a patient who underwent chemoradiotherapy. The receptors derive from a human donor with HPV-associated anogenital cancer.

The genes are TRBV5-1 and TRBJ2-1, with D possibly being TRBD2 (6 bases). There are 13 residues in the CDR3. Germline-derived CDR1 and CDR2 are SGHRS and YFSETQ. V lost 2 bases and J 9 bases, leaving 12 bases between the germline ends. In DNA form, the CDR3 reads TGCGCCAGCAGCTTAGAACTAGCTGGTGAGCAGTTCTTC. It encodes CASSLELAGEQFF.

The chain recombines TRBV11-2 with TRBJ1-6, with D unresolved. This CDR3 has 15 amino acids. V lost 0 bases, J lost 9 bases, and 12 bases lay in between. The germline CDR1 and CDR2 sequences are SGHAT and FQNNGV. The CDR3 sequence: CASSLDDSGVSPLHF. Here the CDR3 DNA reads TGTGCCAGCAGCTTAGACGACTCAGGTGTTTCACCCCTCCACTTT.

The chain is built from TRBV7-2 and TRBJ2-7, with a tentative D call TRBD2 (6 bases). Germline CDR1 reads SGHTA; CDR2 reads FQGNSA. There are 15 residues in the CDR3. Deletions cut 1 base from V and 6 bases from J, with 16 bases between. The CDR3 sequence is CASSLVSGSGGEQYF. The DNA for the CDR3 is TGTGCCAGCAGCTTAGTTAGCGGCTCCGGGGGCGAGCAGTACTTC. Supplemented by reference TRBV7-2 and TRBJ2-7, the full variable domain reads GAGVSQSPSNKVTEKGKDVELRCDPISGHTALYWYRQSLGQGLEFLIYFQGNSAPDKSGLPSDRFSAERTGGSVSTLTIQRTQQEDSAVYLCASSLVSGSGGEQYFGPGTRLTVT.

A single count supports this clone. CDR3 coding DNA: TGCGCCAGCAGCTTGGCCCCGGGGAACACTGAAGCTTTCTTT. It is translated as CASSLAPGNTEAFF. The V gene is TRBV5-1, the J gene TRBJ1-1, with D hard to call. Trimming took off 0 bases at V and 1 base at J, with 7 bases between the two ends. Germline CDR1 reads SGHRS; CDR2 reads YFSETQ. The CDR3 totals 14 residues.

The genes are TRBV7-2 and TRBJ2-7; the D gene is possibly TRBD1 (5 bases). CDR1 SGHTA and CDR2 FQGNSA come from the germline V gene. Trimming took off 5 bases at V and 3 bases at J, with 14 bases between the two ends. This CDR3 comprises 14 residues. CDR3 sequence reads: CASSPRVVNYEQYF. DNA for the CDR3: TGTGCCAGCAGCCCCAGGGTCGTAAACTACGAGCAGTACTTC. The full variable domain, its missing parts supplied by reference TRBV7-2 and TRBJ2-7, is GAGVSQSPSNKVTEKGKDVELRCDPISGHTALYWYRQSLGQGLEFLIYFQGNSAPDKSGLPSDRFSAERTGGSVSTLTIQRTQQEDSAVYLCASSPRVVNYEQYFGPGTRLTVT.

This chain joins TRBV11-2 and TRBJ2-7; 10 bases are shared with TRBD2. V gave up 4 bases and J gave up 1 base; unmatched junction bases: 4. From germline, CDR1 is SGHAT and CDR2 FQNNGV. The CDR3 contains 15 residues. CDR3: CASSSGLARSYEQYF. CDR3 DNA: TGTGCCAGCAGCTCGGGACTAGCGAGGTCCTACGAGCAGTACTTC.

This rearrangement joins TRBV7-9 to TRBJ1-2; D unresolved. V lost 3 bases and J 8 bases, leaving 10 bases between the germline ends. The V gene's germline CDR1 is SEHNR and CDR2 FQNEAQ (reference sequence). CDR3 size: 12 residues. The CDR3 bases are TGTGCCAGCAGCTTTTCAGGAGGGGGCTACACCTTC. Translated: CASSFSGGGYTF.

V is TRBV5-8 and J is TRBJ1-6; unclear D gene. The germline V and J ends were trimmed by 7 bases and 9 bases, with 11 bases remaining between them. Per the germline V gene, CDR1 is SGHTS and CDR2 is YDEGEE. This CDR3 spans 12 amino acids. CDR3 nucleotides: TGTGCCAGCGGCCTGGTGGGTTCACCCCTCCACTTT. Protein: CASGLVGSPLHF.

V usage is TRBV5-5 and J usage is TRBJ2-3; TRBD1 matches at 8 bases. Germline V CDR1 and CDR2: SGHKS, YYEKEE (reference sequence). V shed 6 bases and J 6 bases; nucleotides not matched to a gene: 12. This CDR3 has 15 residues. The CDR3 nucleotides are TGTGCCAGCAACCCCCCACAGGGGGTCTCGGATACGCAGTATTTT. Its protein is CASNPPQGVSDTQYF.